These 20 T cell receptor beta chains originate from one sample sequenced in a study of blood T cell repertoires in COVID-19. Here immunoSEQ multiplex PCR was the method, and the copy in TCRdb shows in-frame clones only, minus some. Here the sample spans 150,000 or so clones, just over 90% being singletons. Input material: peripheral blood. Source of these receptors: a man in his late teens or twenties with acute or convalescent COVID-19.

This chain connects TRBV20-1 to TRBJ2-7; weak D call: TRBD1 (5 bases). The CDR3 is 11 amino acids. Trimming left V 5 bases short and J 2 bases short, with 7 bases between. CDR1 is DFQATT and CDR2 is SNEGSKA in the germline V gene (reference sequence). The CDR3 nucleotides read TGCAGTGCTCCAGGGACCTACGAGCAGTACTTC. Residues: CSAPGTYEQYF.

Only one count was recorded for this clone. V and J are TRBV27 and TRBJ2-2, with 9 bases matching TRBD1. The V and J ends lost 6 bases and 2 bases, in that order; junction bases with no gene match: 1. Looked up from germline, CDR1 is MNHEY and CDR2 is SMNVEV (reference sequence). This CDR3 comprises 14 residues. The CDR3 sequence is CASRDRGNTGELFF. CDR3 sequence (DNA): TGTGCCAGCAGGGACAGGGGTAACACCGGGGAGCTGTTTTTT.

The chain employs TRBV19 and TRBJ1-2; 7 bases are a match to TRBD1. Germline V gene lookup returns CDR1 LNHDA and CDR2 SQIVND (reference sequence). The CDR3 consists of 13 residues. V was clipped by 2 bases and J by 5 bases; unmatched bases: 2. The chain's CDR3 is CASSISGGYGYTF. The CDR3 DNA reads TGTGCCAGTAGTATATCAGGGGGATATGGCTACACCTTC.

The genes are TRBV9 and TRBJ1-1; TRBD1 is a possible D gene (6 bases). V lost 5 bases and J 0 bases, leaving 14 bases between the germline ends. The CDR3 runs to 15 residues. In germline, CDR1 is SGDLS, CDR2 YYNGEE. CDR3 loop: CASRVGGAMNTEAFF. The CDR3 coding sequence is TGTGCCAGCAGGGTCGGGGGGGCTATGAACACTGAAGCTTTCTTT.

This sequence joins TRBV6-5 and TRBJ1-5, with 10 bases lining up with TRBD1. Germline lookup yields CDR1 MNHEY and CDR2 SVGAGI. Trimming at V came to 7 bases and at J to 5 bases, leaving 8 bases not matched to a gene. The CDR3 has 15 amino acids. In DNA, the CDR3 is TGTGCCAGCATGACTCCGGGACAGGGGTATCAGCCCCAGCATTTT. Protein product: CASMTPGQGYQPQHF.

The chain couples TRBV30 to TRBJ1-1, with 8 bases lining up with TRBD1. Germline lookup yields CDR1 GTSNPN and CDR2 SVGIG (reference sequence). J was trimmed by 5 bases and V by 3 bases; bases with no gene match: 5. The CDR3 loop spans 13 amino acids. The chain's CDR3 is CAWSVDRGTEAFF. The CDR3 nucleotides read TGTGCCTGGAGCGTCGACAGGGGAACTGAAGCTTTCTTT. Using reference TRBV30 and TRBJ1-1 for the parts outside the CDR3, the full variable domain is SQTIHQWPATLVQPVGSPLSLECTVEGTSNPNLYWYRQAAGRGLQLLFYSVGIGQISSEVPQNLSASRPQDRQFILSSKKLLLSDSGFYLCAWSVDRGTEAFFGQGTRLTVV.

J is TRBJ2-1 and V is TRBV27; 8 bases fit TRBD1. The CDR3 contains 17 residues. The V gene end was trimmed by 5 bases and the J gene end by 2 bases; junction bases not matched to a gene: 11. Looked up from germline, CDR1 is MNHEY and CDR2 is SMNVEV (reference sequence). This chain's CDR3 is CASSVIPGQGPYNEQFF. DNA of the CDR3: TGTGCCAGCAGTGTCATACCCGGACAGGGCCCCTACAATGAGCAGTTCTTC.

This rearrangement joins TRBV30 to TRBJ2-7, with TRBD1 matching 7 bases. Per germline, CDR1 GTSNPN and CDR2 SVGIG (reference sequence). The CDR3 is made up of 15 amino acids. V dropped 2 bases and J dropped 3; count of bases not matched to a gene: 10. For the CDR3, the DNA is TGTGCCTGGAGTCGAAACAGGGGTATAGGCTACGAGCAGTACTTC. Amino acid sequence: CAWSRNRGIGYEQYF.

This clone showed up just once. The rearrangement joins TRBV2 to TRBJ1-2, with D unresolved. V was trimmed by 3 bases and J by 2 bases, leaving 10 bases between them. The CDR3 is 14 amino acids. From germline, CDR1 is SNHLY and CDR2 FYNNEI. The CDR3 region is CASSDLNGNYGYTF. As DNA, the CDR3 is TGTGCCAGCAGTGATCTAAACGGGAACTATGGCTACACCTTC.

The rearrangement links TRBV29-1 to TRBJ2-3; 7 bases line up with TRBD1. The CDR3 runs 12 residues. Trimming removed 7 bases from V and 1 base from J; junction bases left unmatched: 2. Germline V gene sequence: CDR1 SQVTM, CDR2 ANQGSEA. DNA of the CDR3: TGCAGCGCTGACAGGGGCACAGATACGCAGTATTTT. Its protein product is CSADRGTDTQYF.

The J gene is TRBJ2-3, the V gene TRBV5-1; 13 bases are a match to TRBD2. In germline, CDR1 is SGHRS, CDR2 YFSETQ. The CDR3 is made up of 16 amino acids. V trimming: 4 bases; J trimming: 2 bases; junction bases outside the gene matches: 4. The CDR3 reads CASSLLAGGLTDTQYF. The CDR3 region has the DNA TGCGCCAGCAGCCTACTAGCGGGGGGGCTCACAGATACGCAGTATTTT.

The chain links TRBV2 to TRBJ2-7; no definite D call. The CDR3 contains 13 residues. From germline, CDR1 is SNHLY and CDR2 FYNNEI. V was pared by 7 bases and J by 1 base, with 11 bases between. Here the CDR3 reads CASKVGVSYEQYF. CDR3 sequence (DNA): TGTGCCAGCAAGGTCGGAGTTTCCTACGAGCAGTACTTC.

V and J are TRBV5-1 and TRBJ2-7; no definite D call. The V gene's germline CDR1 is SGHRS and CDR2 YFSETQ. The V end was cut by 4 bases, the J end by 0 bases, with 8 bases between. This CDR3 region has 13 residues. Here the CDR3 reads CASSALSSYEQYF. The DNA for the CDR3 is TGCGCCAGCAGCGCCCTTAGCTCCTACGAGCAGTACTTC.

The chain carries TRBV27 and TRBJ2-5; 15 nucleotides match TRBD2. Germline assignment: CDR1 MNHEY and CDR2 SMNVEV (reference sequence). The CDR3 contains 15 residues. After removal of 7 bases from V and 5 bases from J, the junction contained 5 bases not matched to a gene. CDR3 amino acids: CASTTGTSGRETQYF. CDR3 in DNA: TGTGCCAGCACCACCGGGACTAGCGGGAGGGAGACCCAGTACTTC.

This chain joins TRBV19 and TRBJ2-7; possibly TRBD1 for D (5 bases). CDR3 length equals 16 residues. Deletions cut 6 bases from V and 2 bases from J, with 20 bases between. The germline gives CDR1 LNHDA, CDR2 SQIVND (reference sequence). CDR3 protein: CASRGSQGPLPYEQYF. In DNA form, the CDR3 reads TGTGCCAGTAGGGGGTCCCAGGGTCCCCTTCCCTACGAGCAGTACTTC.

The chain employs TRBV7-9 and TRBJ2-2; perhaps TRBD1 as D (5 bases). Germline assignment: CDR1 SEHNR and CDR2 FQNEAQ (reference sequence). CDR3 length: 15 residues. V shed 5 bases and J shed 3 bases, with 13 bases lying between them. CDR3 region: CASSAQRQYTGELFF. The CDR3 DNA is TGTGCCAGCAGCGCGCAACGACAGTACACCGGGGAGCTGTTTTTT.

This CDR3 is CASSPGLITGELFF. CDR3 in DNA: TGTGCCAGCAGCCCCGGACTGATCACCGGGGAGCTGTTTTTT. The chain recombines TRBV5-5 with TRBJ2-2, with TRBD2 as a possible D gene (5 bases). V was cut by 4 bases and J by 4 bases, with 11 bases left in between. CDR3 size: 14 residues. Germline CDR1 SGHKS, CDR2 YYEKEE (reference sequence).

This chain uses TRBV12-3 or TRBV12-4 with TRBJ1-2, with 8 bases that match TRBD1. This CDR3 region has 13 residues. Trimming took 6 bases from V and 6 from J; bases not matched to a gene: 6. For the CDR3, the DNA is TGTGCCAGCAGGTCGGACAGGGTCAATGGCTACACCTTC. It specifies CASRSDRVNGYTF.

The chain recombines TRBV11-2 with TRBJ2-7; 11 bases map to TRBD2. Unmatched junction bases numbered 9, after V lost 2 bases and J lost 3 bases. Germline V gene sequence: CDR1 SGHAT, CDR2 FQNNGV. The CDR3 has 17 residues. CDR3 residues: CASSLPPGTSGYYEQYF. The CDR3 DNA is TGTGCCAGCAGCTTACCCCCTGGGACTAGCGGCTACTACGAGCAGTACTTC.

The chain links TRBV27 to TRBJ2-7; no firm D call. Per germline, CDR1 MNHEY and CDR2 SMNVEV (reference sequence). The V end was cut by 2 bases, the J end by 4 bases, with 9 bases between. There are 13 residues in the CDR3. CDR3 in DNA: TGTGCCAGCAGTTTAAGTCCAGAATACGAGCAGTACTTC. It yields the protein CASSLSPEYEQYF.